The clone carrying this TCR beta chain is a singleton in its sample. The data were produced by immunoSEQ multiplex PCR, yet TCRdb's version contains in-frame clones alone and is incomplete. The top ten hold roughly 13% of the sample, which has under 65,000 clones, more than 75% seen once. This CDR3 comprises 13 residues. V gave up 5 bases and J gave up 10 bases, with 15 bases separating them. Germline CDR1 reads LNHDA; CDR2 reads SQIVND (reference sequence). This entry belongs to a study of control samples from healthy donors and cancer patients. The rearrangement uses TRBV19 and TRBJ2-1, with D maybe TRBD2 (5 bases). This sequence was found in an older woman with lung cancer. Sequenced material: PBMCs. The CDR3 DNA follows: TGTGCCAGTAGTGGCAACGGAGGCAGGGAGCAGTTCTTC. This gives the protein CASSGNGGREQFF.